The present entry profiles one T cell receptor (beta chain) with its context. Its antigen is unknown. The sample belongs to a study of beta chain features in type 1 diabetes. Study-wide results and caveats: The influence of HLA type on TCRB rearrangement stayed undetermined.

Reverse transcribing all isolated RNA meant expressed TCRB transcripts were sequenced. Sequencing used immunoSEQ multiplex PCR; TCRdb keeps in-frame clones, though not all of them. This table has hundreds of thousands of clones, around 13% appearing once. The germline CDR1 and CDR2 sequences are SEHNR and FQNEAQ (reference sequence). Trimming at V came to 4 bases and at J to 5 bases, leaving 11 bases not matched to a gene. CDR3 size: 18 residues. The clonotype was recovered from a man in his thirties or forties in good health. The source material was central memory CD4+ T cells from blood. The chain recombines TRBV7-9 with TRBJ2-3; 14 bases align to TRBD2. CDR3 region: CASSYGTSGRRRGDTQYF. The CDR3 DNA reads as TGTGCCAGCAGCTATGGGACTAGCGGGAGACGTCGGGGAGATACGCAGTATTTT.